What follows describes a single T cell receptor (beta chain). These data come from a study of blood T cell repertoires in COVID-19. Study details: COVID-19 samples from acute and convalescent phases originated in the United States, Italy and Spain. Sample material is recorded as cDNA or gDNA derived from T cells, B-cell-depleted T cells, or PBMCs.

How the authors handled the data: Amplification from reference gene primers served as the basis for estimated nucleated cell counts. Measured with immunoSEQ multiplex PCR; TCRdb has only the in-frame clones, and not every one. The D gene and trimming were derived from the DNA, and the V and J assignments and clone size from that table. The profile shows 90,000 to 120,000 clones, more than 60% of them singletons. The CDR3 loop spans 17 amino acids. Germline-derived CDR1 and CDR2 are MDHEN and SYDVKM. V was clipped by 8 bases and J by 0 bases; unmatched bases: 11. The sample consisted of peripheral blood. The rearrangement links TRBV28 to TRBJ2-3; 10 bases are shared with TRBD2. The source of this sequence is a man between 70 and 80 years old with active or convalescent COVID-19. CDR3 amino acids: CASSSGGTSVSTDTQYF. CDR3 bases: TGTGCCAGCTCCTCTGGAGGGACTAGCGTTAGCACAGATACGCAGTATTTT.